One sample yielded the 10 T cell receptor beta chains listed below, sequenced in a study of CD8+ T cells in alopecia areata. Isolated RNA was reverse transcribed into cDNA used as the sequencing template. Method: immunoSEQ multiplex PCR; TCRdb's copy keeps in-frame clones and lacks some. The sample includes 200,000 to 250,000 clones, 65% to 70% seen only once; the top ten take approximately 1.2%. The source material was CD4+ T cells sorted from blood, sampled at week 0. The source of these receptors is a human donor with alopecia areata.

This chain links TRBV30 with TRBJ1-3; no reliable D call. The CDR3 loop spans 14 amino acids. The germline V and J ends were trimmed by 2 bases and 0 bases, with 8 bases remaining between them. Germline-derived CDR1 and CDR2 are GTSNPN and SVGIG (reference sequence). CDR3 nucleotides: TGTGCCTGGAGTTCACAGTACTCTGGAAACACCATATATTTT. This codes for CAWSSQYSGNTIYF.

This chain joins TRBV18 and TRBJ2-1; D not resolved. V lost 3 bases and J lost 0, with 9 bases in between. Germline CDR1 reads KGHSH; CDR2 reads LQKENI. CDR3 length equals 15 residues. The DNA for the CDR3 is TGTGCCAGCTCACCGACTTATAGCTCCTACAATGAGCAGTTCTTC. It translates to CASSPTYSSYNEQFF.

In its sample, this clone was seen a few times. V and J are TRBV27 and TRBJ2-5, with D perhaps given as TRBD1 or TRBD2 (5 bases each). The CDR3 is 17 amino acids. Looked up from germline, CDR1 is MNHEY and CDR2 is SMNVEV (reference sequence). V was cut by 3 bases and J by 4 bases, with 21 bases left in between. Written as DNA, the CDR3 is TGTGCCAGCAGTTTCCACCGGGGCCAAAATGCTTTAGAGACCCAGTACTTC. Translated, it gives CASSFHRGQNALETQYF.

This clone was counted a single time. This rearrangement joins TRBV29-1 to TRBJ2-3, with D perhaps matching TRBD1 (6 bases). The CDR3 runs to 14 residues. Germline-derived CDR1 and CDR2 are SQVTM and ANQGSEA. Between the trimmed V and J ends, which lost 6 bases and 2 bases, there was a span of 15 bases. This CDR3 is CSVCRTDYTDTQYF. CDR3 DNA: TGCAGCGTCTGTAGGACAGACTACACAGATACGCAGTATTTT.

This clone came up once. This CDR3 is CASSLGEGEDYGYTF. CDR3 DNA sequence: TGTGCCAGCAGCTTGGGTGAGGGAGAAGACTATGGCTACACCTTC. This chain joins TRBV7-9 and TRBJ1-2, with no clear D. The CDR3 is 15 amino acids. The germline CDR1 and CDR2 sequences are SEHNR and FQNEAQ (reference sequence). Trimming left V 3 bases short and J 3 bases short, with 14 bases between.

The chain recombines TRBV30 with TRBJ2-7; 7 nucleotides align to TRBD1. The CDR3 spans 14 residues. Germline assignment: CDR1 GTSNPN and CDR2 SVGIG (reference sequence). With V trimmed by 5 bases and J by 3 bases, 10 bases remained unmatched. The CDR3 here is CAWDEGQGVYEQYF. The DNA for the CDR3 is TGTGCCTGGGACGAGGGGCAGGGGGTCTACGAGCAGTACTTC.

The V call is TRBV30, the J call TRBJ1-1; no definite D call. This CDR3 region has 13 residues. Trimming took 0 bases from V and 2 from J, leaving 7 bases between them. Germline CDR1 reads GTSNPN; CDR2 reads SVGIG (reference sequence). The CDR3 sequence: CAWSVGENTEAFF. CDR3 sequence (DNA): TGTGCCTGGAGTGTTGGAGAAAACACTGAAGCTTTCTTT. The full variable domain, rest sourced from reference TRBV30 and TRBJ1-1, is SQTIHQWPATLVQPVGSPLSLECTVEGTSNPNLYWYRQAAGRGLQLLFYSVGIGQISSEVPQNLSASRPQDRQFILSSKKLLLSDSGFYLCAWSVGENTEAFFGQGTRLTVV.

This chain connects TRBV25-1 to TRBJ1-2; D ambiguous. Trimming shortened V by 8 bases and J by 4 bases, and 11 bases separated the two germline ends. From germline, CDR1 is MGHDK and CDR2 SYGVNS. The CDR3 is 12 residues long. CDR3 region: CASVDMVYGYTF. CDR3 DNA sequence: TGTGCCAGCGTCGACATGGTCTATGGCTACACCTTC.

The J gene is TRBJ2-7, the V gene TRBV5-4; TRBD2 matches 7 bases. V shed 4 bases, J shed 0 bases, and the junction held 4 bases outside the gene matches. Germline V lookup: CDR1 SGHNT, CDR2 YYREEE (reference sequence). The CDR3 extends over 14 amino acids. The CDR3 reads CASSGGGSSYEQYF. For the CDR3, the DNA is TGTGCCAGCAGCGGCGGGGGTAGCTCCTACGAGCAGTACTTC. The whole variable domain, filled in from reference TRBV5-4 and TRBJ2-7, reads ETGVTQSPTHLIKTRGQQVTLRCSSQSGHNTVSWYQQALGQGPQFIFQYYREEENGRGNFPPRFSGLQFPNYSSELNVNALELDDSALYLCASSGGGSSYEQYFGPGTRLTVT.

The V and J genes are TRBV29-1 and TRBJ2-7; D gene uncertain. This CDR3 is built from 11 residues. Trimming cost V 6 bases and J 4 bases, with 10 bases left between them. CDR1 and CDR2 (germline): SQVTM, ANQGSEA. The chain's CDR3 is CSVQTVYEQYF. In nucleotides, the CDR3 is TGCAGCGTGCAGACGGTTTACGAGCAGTACTTC.